Below, 5 T cell receptor beta chains from the same sample are listed, as sequenced in a study of blood T cell repertoires in COVID-19. TCRdb's copy holds only in-frame clones and misses some; the assay was immunoSEQ multiplex PCR. Here the sample spans 180,000 or so clones, approximately 80% being singletons. Sequences were obtained from PBMCs or T cells enriched from blood (not recorded which). The receptor source for this set is a man between 50 and 59 years old who had recovered from COVID-19.

This chain uses TRBV7-9 with TRBJ1-3; D may be TRBD1 (6 bases). This CDR3 comprises 15 residues. V lost 5 bases to trimming and J lost 4 bases, with 15 bases between them. Germline CDR1 is SEHNR and CDR2 is FQNEAQ (reference sequence). In nucleotides, the CDR3 is TGTGCCAGCAGCCGCGTGGGGGCGAACGGAAACACCATATATTTT. Translated: CASSRVGANGNTIYF.

This chain connects TRBV11-2 to TRBJ1-1; D is ambiguous. V was trimmed by 6 bases and J by 5 bases, leaving 10 bases between them. Germline V gene lookup returns CDR1 SGHAT and CDR2 FQNNGV. The CDR3 length is 12 residues. The CDR3 reads CASRGGRTEAFF. The CDR3 DNA reads as TGTGCCAGCAGGGGAGGAAGGACTGAAGCTTTCTTT. The full variable domain, completed using reference TRBV11-2 and TRBJ1-1, is EAGVAQSPRYKIIEKRQSVAFWCNPISGHATLYWYQQILGQGPKLLIQFQNNGVVDDSQLPKDRFSAERLKGVDSTLKIQPAKLEDSAVYLCASRGGRTEAFFGQGTRLTVV.

This clone has a single count. V is TRBV7-3 and J is TRBJ1-1; no reliable D call. CDR1 is SGHTA and CDR2 is FQGTGA in the germline V gene. The CDR3 is made up of 13 amino acids. Trimming removed 1 base at V and 1 base at J, with 4 bases between. The CDR3 DNA is TGTGCCAGCAGCTTAAAAGCGAACACTGAAGCTTTCTTT. It specifies CASSLKANTEAFF. The full variable domain, completed using reference TRBV7-3 and TRBJ1-1, is GAGVSQTPSNKVTEKGKYVELRCDPISGHTALYWYRQSLGQGPEFLIYFQGTGAADDSGLPNDRFFAVRPEGSVSTLKIQRTERGDSAVYLCASSLKANTEAFFGQGTRLTVV.

The V and J genes are TRBV28 and TRBJ2-1; no firm D call. Germline V gives CDR1 MDHEN, CDR2 SYDVKM. V lost 7 bases and J lost 0, with 10 bases in between. This CDR3 is 14 amino acids long. The CDR3 sequence: CASTQANSYNEQFF. In DNA form, the CDR3 reads TGTGCCAGCACCCAGGCAAACTCCTACAATGAGCAGTTCTTC.

The V call is TRBV7-4, the J call TRBJ1-5; the match to TRBD1 covers 8 bases. The CDR3 runs to 18 residues. Germline-derived CDR1 and CDR2 are SGHVT and SQSDAQ. The V segment lost 5 bases and the J segment 0 bases; nucleotides outside the gene matches: 12. The CDR3 sequence is CASSRLGDRKFSNQPQHF. CDR3 bases: TGTGCCAGCAGCCGATTAGGGGACAGGAAATTTAGCAATCAGCCCCAGCATTTT.